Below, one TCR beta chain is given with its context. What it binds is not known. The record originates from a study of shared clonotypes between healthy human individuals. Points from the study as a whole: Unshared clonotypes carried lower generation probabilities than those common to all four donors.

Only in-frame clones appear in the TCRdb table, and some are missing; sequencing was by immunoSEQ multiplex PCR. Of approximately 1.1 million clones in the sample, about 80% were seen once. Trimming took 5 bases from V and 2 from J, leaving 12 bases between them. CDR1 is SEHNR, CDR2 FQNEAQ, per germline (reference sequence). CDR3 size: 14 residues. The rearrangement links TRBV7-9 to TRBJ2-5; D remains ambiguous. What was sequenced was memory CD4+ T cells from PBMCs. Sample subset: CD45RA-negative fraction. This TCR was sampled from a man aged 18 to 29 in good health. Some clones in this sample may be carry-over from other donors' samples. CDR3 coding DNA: TGTGCCAGCAGCCCCTGGCTGGTTCAAGAGACCCAGTACTTC. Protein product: CASSPWLVQETQYF.